Shown below are 5 T cell receptor beta chains from a single sample sequenced in a study of Ad26.COV2.S vaccination and SARS-CoV-2 variants. Assay: immunoSEQ multiplex PCR; the TCRdb copy retains only in-frame clones and omits some. This repertoire shows about 450,000 clones, roughly nine tenths found once; its top ten account for approximately 2.5%. Treatment indicated: about 20 received Ad26.COV2.S at low or high dose, single or two shots; 5 received placebo; per-sample allocation not given. Sample collection was performed on day 63 after the first vaccine or placebo injection. Sequenced here: peripheral blood, sampled in a trial of Ad26.COV2.S vaccine versus placebo. The receptors were sampled from a person aged 18 to 59 who received the Ad26.COV2.S COVID-19 vaccine or a placebo.

This clone showed up just a few times. The V call is TRBV15, the J call TRBJ1-5; no firm D call. The CDR3 length is 13 residues. Trimming took off 4 bases at V and 0 bases at J, with 4 bases between the two ends. CDR1 is LNHNV and CDR2 is YYDKDF in the germline V gene (reference sequence). CDR3 in DNA: TGTGCCACCAGCACTAATAGCAATCAGCCCCAGCATTTT. It codes for CATSTNSNQPQHF.

For this clone: A read error may produce the germline difference seen at one junction end. The chain joins TRBV7-7 to TRBJ2-2, with 9 bases that match TRBD1. This CDR3 comprises 17 residues. CDR1 is SSHAT, CDR2 FNYEAQ, per germline (reference sequence). In DNA form, the CDR3 reads TGTGCTAGCACCCTCGAAGAGGGGACAGGGAGCCCCGGGGAGCTGTTTTTT. As protein: CASTLEEGTGSPGELFF.

The rearrangement uses TRBV7-2 and TRBJ1-6, with a tentative D call TRBD1 (6 bases). The CDR3 is 18 residues long. Germline V gives CDR1 SGHTA, CDR2 FQGNSA. With 5 bases removed from V and 4 bases from J, the gap between germline ends came to 21 bases. The CDR3 region has the DNA TGTGCCAGCAGCCAGGGACGGACAGCGCCAAGATATAATTCACCCCTCCACTTT. Translating it yields CASSQGRTAPRYNSPLHF.

The chain links TRBV18 to TRBJ1-5; TRBD1 matches at 8 bases. This CDR3 region has 14 residues. CDR1 and CDR2 from the germline V gene are KGHSH and LQKENI. Trimming removed 3 bases from V and 5 bases from J; junction bases left unmatched: 3. CDR3 nucleotide sequence: TGTGCCAGCTCACCGTCAGGGGGCGATCAGCCCCAGCATTTT. Translating gives CASSPSGGDQPQHF.

The chain joins TRBV19 to TRBJ2-2, with D possibly matching TRBD1 (5 bases). Germline V gene data show CDR1 as LNHDA and CDR2 as SQIVND (reference sequence). V gave up 9 bases and J gave up 1 base, with 15 bases separating them. The CDR3 is made up of 15 amino acids. The CDR3 sequence is CASAYWGKNTGELFF. DNA for the CDR3: TGTGCCAGCGCTTACTGGGGCAAGAACACCGGGGAGCTGTTTTTT. The full variable domain, rest sourced from reference TRBV19 and TRBJ2-2, is DGGITQSPKYLFRKEGQNVTLSCEQNLNHDAMYWYRQDPGQGLRLIYYSQIVNDFQKGDIAEGYSVSREKKESFPLTVTSAQKNPTAFYLCASAYWGKNTGELFFGEGSRLTVL.